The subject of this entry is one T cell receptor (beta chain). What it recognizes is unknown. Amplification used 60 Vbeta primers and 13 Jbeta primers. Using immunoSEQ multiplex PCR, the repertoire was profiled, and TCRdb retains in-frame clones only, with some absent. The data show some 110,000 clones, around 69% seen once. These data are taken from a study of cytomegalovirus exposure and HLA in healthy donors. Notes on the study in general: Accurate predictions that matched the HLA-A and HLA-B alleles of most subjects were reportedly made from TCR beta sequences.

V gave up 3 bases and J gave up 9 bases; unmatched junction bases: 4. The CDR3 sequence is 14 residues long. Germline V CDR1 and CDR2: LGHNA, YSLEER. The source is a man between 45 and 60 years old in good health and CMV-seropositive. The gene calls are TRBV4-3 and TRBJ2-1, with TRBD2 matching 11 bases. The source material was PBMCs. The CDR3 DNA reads TGCGCCAGCAGCCAGTTAGCGGGGGGGTCTGAGCAGTTCTTC. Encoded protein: CASSQLAGGSEQFF.